This is a list of T cell receptor beta chains from one sample in a study of blood T cell repertoires in COVID-19. Here immunoSEQ multiplex PCR was the method, and the copy in TCRdb shows in-frame clones only, minus some. The sample has 100,000 or so clones; 70% to 80% are singletons. The source material was peripheral blood. The receptors originated from a man in his sixties with active or convalescent COVID-19. Both conserved end residues are part of each CDR3. D genes are given only for firm matches. Only some rows state a clone size, as once, few, many or a class for expanded clones.

clone_size: once; j_call: TRBJ1-5; d_call: -; v_call: TRBV6-1; cdr3_nt: TGTGCCAGCAGTGAACCCGGGACAATTGTTCCCCAGCATTTT; cdr3_aa: CASSEPGTIVPQHF
clone_size: -; j_call: TRBJ2-1; d_call: -; v_call: TRBV24-1; cdr3_nt: TGTGCCACCATGGGGCTAGGGGTCTCAAATGAGCAGTTCTTC; cdr3_aa: CATMGLGVSNEQFF
clone_size: -; j_call: TRBJ2-4; d_call: -; v_call: TRBV6-5; cdr3_nt: TGTGCCAGCAAACCACTAGCCAAAAACATTCAGTACTTC; cdr3_aa: CASKPLAKNIQYF
clone_size: -; j_call: TRBJ2-3; d_call: TRBD1; v_call: TRBV7-2; cdr3_nt: TGTGCCAGCAGCTCAAGACAGGGGGCGGTAACAGATACGCAGTATTTT; cdr3_aa: CASSSRQGAVTDTQYF
clone_size: -; j_call: TRBJ1-2; d_call: -; v_call: TRBV11-2; cdr3_nt: TGTGCCAGCAGCACCCCGGACTGGAACTATGGCTACACCTTC; cdr3_aa: CASSTPDWNYGYTF
clone_size: -; j_call: TRBJ1-1; d_call: -; v_call: TRBV30; cdr3_nt: TGTGCCTGGGGCCCACAGGGATCGAACACTGAAGCTTTCTTT; cdr3_aa: CAWGPQGSNTEAFF
clone_size: few; j_call: TRBJ1-2; d_call: TRBD1; v_call: TRBV7-8; cdr3_nt: TGTGCCAGCAGCCGTCGACAGGGGGCGGGCTATGGCTACACCTTC; cdr3_aa: CASSRRQGAGYGYTF
clone_size: -; j_call: TRBJ2-2; d_call: TRBD1; v_call: TRBV6-5; cdr3_nt: TGTGCCAGCAGTTCCGACAGGGGGACCGGGGAGCTGTTTTTT; cdr3_aa: CASSSDRGTGELFF
clone_size: -; j_call: TRBJ2-1; d_call: -; v_call: TRBV5-1; cdr3_nt: TGCGCCAGCAGCCTAGAACTAGTGCATGAGCAGTTCTTC; cdr3_aa: CASSLELVHEQFF
clone_size: -; j_call: TRBJ2-3; d_call: -; v_call: TRBV29-1; cdr3_nt: TGCAGCGTTGAGGAGCCGCGGGATACGCAGTATTTT; cdr3_aa: CSVEEPRDTQYF
clone_size: -; j_call: TRBJ1-4; d_call: TRBD1; v_call: TRBV19; cdr3_nt: TGTGCCAGTAGGGCGGGACAGACAACTAATGAAAAACTGTTTTTT; cdr3_aa: CASRAGQTTNEKLFF
clone_size: -; j_call: TRBJ1-1; d_call: -; v_call: TRBV6-1; cdr3_nt: TGTGCCAGCAGTCCCCAGGGGAAGGAAGCTTTCTTT; cdr3_aa: CASSPQGKEAFF
clone_size: few; j_call: TRBJ1-1; d_call: TRBD1; v_call: TRBV28; cdr3_nt: TGTGCCAGCAGTCTATTGGACAGGGAGTTAGCTTTCTTT; cdr3_aa: CASSLLDRELAFF
clone_size: -; j_call: TRBJ1-5; d_call: TRBD1; v_call: TRBV11-2; cdr3_nt: TGTGCCAGCAGCCCAGACAGGGCGTCTAATCAGCCCCAGCATTTT; cdr3_aa: CASSPDRASNQPQHF
clone_size: -; j_call: TRBJ2-1; d_call: -; v_call: TRBV14; cdr3_nt: TGTGCCAGCAGCCCCTTGTGGGGCGGGAAGTCCTACAATGAGCAGTTCTTC; cdr3_aa: CASSPLWGGKSYNEQFF
clone_size: -; j_call: TRBJ2-1; d_call: -; v_call: TRBV27; cdr3_nt: TGTGCCAGCAGTTTATTTACGGGACAAAGGAATGAGCAGTTCTTC; cdr3_aa: CASSLFTGQRNEQFF
clone_size: -; j_call: TRBJ2-1; d_call: TRBD2; v_call: TRBV27; cdr3_nt: TGTGCCAGCAGTTCATCGGGACTAGCGGTCATGGTGGGGTACAATGAGCAGTTCTTC; cdr3_aa: CASSSSGLAVMVGYNEQFF
clone_size: -; j_call: TRBJ1-4; d_call: TRBD1; v_call: TRBV24-1; cdr3_nt: TGTGCCACCAGCCCGGGACAGGGATTAGCAGTTAATGAAAAACTGTTTTTT; cdr3_aa: CATSPGQGLAVNEKLFF
clone_size: -; j_call: TRBJ2-1; d_call: TRBD2; v_call: TRBV19; cdr3_nt: TGTGCCAGTAGGGCTGGCAGCGGGAGAGCCTACAATGAGCAGTTCTTC; cdr3_aa: CASRAGSGRAYNEQFF
clone_size: many; j_call: TRBJ1-4; d_call: TRBD1; v_call: TRBV15; cdr3_nt: TGTGCCACGACAGGGTCAGATGAAAAACTGTTTTTT; cdr3_aa: CATTGSDEKLFF
clone_size: -; j_call: TRBJ2-3; d_call: -; v_call: TRBV5-4; cdr3_nt: TGTGCCAGCAGCTTGACCTACACAGATACGCAGTATTTT; cdr3_aa: CASSLTYTDTQYF
clone_size: -; j_call: TRBJ2-4; d_call: -; v_call: TRBV5-1; cdr3_nt: TGCGCCAGCAGCTTGGGGCGCGGGGGCCAAAACATTCAGTACTTC; cdr3_aa: CASSLGRGGQNIQYF
clone_size: -; j_call: TRBJ1-2; d_call: TRBD1; v_call: TRBV13; cdr3_nt: TGTGCCAGCAGGCAGGACAGGGGGTATAACTATGGCTACACCTTC; cdr3_aa: CASRQDRGYNYGYTF
clone_size: -; j_call: TRBJ2-3; d_call: TRBD2; v_call: TRBV7-3; cdr3_nt: TGTGCCAGCAGCTCCGGACTAGCGGGCACAGATACGCAGTATTTT; cdr3_aa: CASSSGLAGTDTQYF
clone_size: -; j_call: TRBJ1-5; d_call: -; v_call: TRBV28; cdr3_nt: TGTGCCAGCAGTTTCGGACACCAAGGGCAGCCCCAGCATTTT; cdr3_aa: CASSFGHQGQPQHF
clone_size: -; j_call: TRBJ2-2; d_call: -; v_call: TRBV19; cdr3_nt: TGTGCCAGTAACGAGGGCCAGGGGCGCAGAGGGGAGCTGTTTTTT; cdr3_aa: CASNEGQGRRGELFF
clone_size: -; j_call: TRBJ1-2; d_call: TRBD1; v_call: TRBV6-2/TRBV6-3; cdr3_nt: TGTGCCAGCAGTCGGACAGGGAACTATGGCTACACCTTC; cdr3_aa: CASSRTGNYGYTF
clone_size: once; j_call: TRBJ2-3; d_call: TRBD1; v_call: TRBV27; cdr3_nt: TGTGCCAGCAGTGCTAACAGGGGGCTTACAGATACGCAGTATTTT; cdr3_aa: CASSANRGLTDTQYF
clone_size: -; j_call: TRBJ1-2; d_call: -; v_call: TRBV5-8; cdr3_nt: TGTGCCAGCGAGAACGACAAGGGATTGAGGGCCTATGGCTACACCTTC; cdr3_aa: CASENDKGLRAYGYTF
clone_size: -; j_call: TRBJ2-3; d_call: -; v_call: TRBV11-2; cdr3_nt: TGTGCCAGCAGCTACGGGAACACAGATACGCAGTATTTT; cdr3_aa: CASSYGNTDTQYF
clone_size: -; j_call: TRBJ1-2; d_call: -; v_call: TRBV10-3; cdr3_nt: TGTGCCATCAGTGGTGGGGAACAGGGAGACCTCTATGGCTACACCTTC; cdr3_aa: CAISGGEQGDLYGYTF
clone_size: -; j_call: TRBJ2-4; d_call: -; v_call: TRBV28; cdr3_nt: TGTGCCAGCAGGGAGGGGCAGGGTGGAAACATTCAGTACTTC; cdr3_aa: CASREGQGGNIQYF
clone_size: -; j_call: TRBJ2-3; d_call: TRBD1; v_call: TRBV29-1; cdr3_nt: TGCAGCGTTGAGTCGACAGGGGCAGATACGCAGTATTTT; cdr3_aa: CSVESTGADTQYF
clone_size: -; j_call: TRBJ2-1; d_call: TRBD2; v_call: TRBV27; cdr3_nt: TGTGCCAGCAGGTCGGTCGGGAGGGCGGGCAATGAGCAGTTCTTC; cdr3_aa: CASRSVGRAGNEQFF
clone_size: -; j_call: TRBJ1-5; d_call: -; v_call: TRBV27; cdr3_nt: TGTGCCAGCAGGACGGGGGGGAACAATCAGCCCCAGCATTTT; cdr3_aa: CASRTGGNNQPQHF
clone_size: -; j_call: TRBJ1-1; d_call: TRBD1; v_call: TRBV7-6; cdr3_nt: TGTGCCAGCAGCTTAAGGGCAGGGGGGAACACTGAAGCTTTCTTT; cdr3_aa: CASSLRAGGNTEAFF
clone_size: -; j_call: TRBJ2-7; d_call: -; v_call: TRBV27; cdr3_nt: TGTGCCAGCAGTTTAGTAGGCGGGTTAACCTACGAGCAGTACTTC; cdr3_aa: CASSLVGGLTYEQYF
clone_size: -; j_call: TRBJ2-7; d_call: -; v_call: TRBV12-3/TRBV12-4; cdr3_nt: TGTGCCAGCAGTTTAAGGGGTTACGAGCAGTACTTC; cdr3_aa: CASSLRGYEQYF
clone_size: once; j_call: TRBJ2-1; d_call: -; v_call: TRBV11-2; cdr3_nt: TGTGCCAGCAGCTTACCGAATGAGCAGTTCTTC; cdr3_aa: CASSLPNEQFF
clone_size: -; j_call: TRBJ2-5; d_call: -; v_call: TRBV7-9; cdr3_nt: TGTGCCAGCAGCACACACAGGGTCGAGACCCAGTACTTC; cdr3_aa: CASSTHRVETQYF
clone_size: -; j_call: TRBJ1-1; d_call: TRBD1; v_call: TRBV14; cdr3_nt: TGTGCCAGCAGCCCGAGGGGGACAGGCAGGGAAGCTTTCTTT; cdr3_aa: CASSPRGTGREAFF
clone_size: -; j_call: TRBJ2-5; d_call: TRBD2; v_call: TRBV28; cdr3_nt: TGTGCCAGCAGGGGGGGGGTGGCAGAGACCCAGTACTTC; cdr3_aa: CASRGGVAETQYF
clone_size: -; j_call: TRBJ2-1; d_call: -; v_call: TRBV10-3; cdr3_nt: TGTGCCATCAGTGGTCCTGCTACCTACAATGAGCAGTTCTTC; cdr3_aa: CAISGPATYNEQFF
clone_size: -; j_call: TRBJ1-3; d_call: -; v_call: TRBV7-9; cdr3_nt: TGTGCCAGCAGCCCCAGCGGGGCACCCGGAAACACCATATATTTT; cdr3_aa: CASSPSGAPGNTIYF
clone_size: -; j_call: TRBJ1-5; d_call: -; v_call: TRBV28; cdr3_nt: TGTGCCAGCAGTTTAGGAGGGAGCAATCAGCCCCAGCATTTT; cdr3_aa: CASSLGGSNQPQHF
clone_size: few; j_call: TRBJ1-2; d_call: -; v_call: TRBV7-8; cdr3_nt: TGTGCCAGCACCCTAAACTCCGGGATCGGTGGCTACACCTTC; cdr3_aa: CASTLNSGIGGYTF
clone_size: -; j_call: TRBJ2-1; d_call: TRBD1; v_call: TRBV14; cdr3_nt: TGTGCCAGCAGCCAAGATCTGGGGGGGACAGGGCCCTACAATGAGCAGTTCTTC; cdr3_aa: CASSQDLGGTGPYNEQFF